These T cell receptor beta chains were read from a single sample in a study of T cells in Graves' hyperthyroidism and ophthalmopathy. MiXCR, run by TCRdb on the multiplex PCR reads, gives a single entry per CDR3 protein. Here the sample spans a few hundred thousand distinct CDR3 sequences, about a sixth being singletons. The sequenced material came from blood. The receptor source for this set is a woman in her thirties with Graves' hyperthyroidism. The conserved cysteine and the conserved F or W are not part of the CDR3 here. Size is stated for part of the rows, as once, few or many counts, or as a class when the clone is expanded.

j_call v_call clone_size cdr3_aa
TRBJ2-3 TRBV5-1 . ASSTGLAGPTDTQY
TRBJ1-6 TRBV9 many ASSVDWGPPLH
TRBJ1-2 TRBV6-2/TRBV6-3 . ASRRQGAHGYT
TRBJ1-2 TRBV3-1 many ASSQLPGLDYGYT
TRBJ1-1 TRBV27 many ASSNNRGSTEAF
TRBJ2-1 TRBV5-1 few ASSLRTGTYNEQF
TRBJ2-4 TRBV7-2 many ASGRGRTSGGNIQY
TRBJ2-3 TRBV12-3/TRBV12-4 . ASSQLFLGTTDTQY
TRBJ1-5 TRBV3-1 many ASSQSTQPQH
TRBJ2-6 TRBV19 . ASRVTGGRSGANVLT
TRBJ2-1 TRBV30 many AWSVGQGWNEQF
TRBJ2-1 TRBV9 . ASSVVGGWGNEQF
TRBJ1-5 TRBV2 many ASTLTGNNQPQH
TRBJ1-2 TRBV6-4 . ASSDNGSGGYT
TRBJ1-1 TRBV18 . ASSRSRIPLIMNTEAF
TRBJ1-5 TRBV24-1 many ATSDLQGGGWGQPQH
TRBJ1-5 TRBV27 few ASSLQGVDQPQH
TRBJ2-3 TRBV12-3/TRBV12-4 many ASRPTSGSTDTQY
TRBJ2-1 TRBV20-1 . SARAETSGSMNEQF
TRBJ1-4 TRBV7-8 . ASSPRGSGRRTNEKLF
TRBJ2-2 TRBV14 . ASSQVAGTSTGELF
TRBJ2-4 TRBV6-1 . ASTAKNIQY
TRBJ1-2 TRBV27 few ASSSYRGLYT
TRBJ1-1 TRBV4-3 . ASSQGDRGFTEAF
TRBJ2-1 TRBV20-1 few SARDLRSANNEQF
TRBJ2-1 TRBV19 few ASYTSGSPTSYNEQF
TRBJ2-7 TRBV27 many ASSFLRGVQY
TRBJ2-1 TRBV6-8 many ASSYSLREDRNEQF
TRBJ2-7 TRBV9 many ASSARLAGLYEQY
TRBJ1-3 TRBV5-1 few ASSFGQTGNTIY
TRBJ2-1 TRBV18 . ASSAQQGAFGDNEQF
TRBJ1-4 TRBV5-8 . ASSAWTSTNEKLF
TRBJ2-1 TRBV7-2 many ASSLANPHEQF
TRBJ2-3 TRBV14 . ASSGDIPDTQY
TRBJ2-2 TRBV29-1 . SVEVSGRGGELF
TRBJ2-5 TRBV5-1 many ASSLEQGGETQY
TRBJ2-7 TRBV7-9 many ASSPGDRVVSDEQY
TRBJ2-3 TRBV4-3 . ASSHKGGTDTQY
TRBJ2-3 TRBV7-6 many ASSYTWDRGFTDTQY